Below, one TCR beta chain is given with its context. The data originate from a study of cytomegalovirus exposure and HLA in healthy donors. Primers: 60 Vbeta forward and 13 Jbeta reverse. Clones were read by immunoSEQ multiplex PCR, and TCRdb kept only the in-frame ones, dropping some. The data contain about 200,000 clones, 86% of them singletons. V was cut by 0 bases and J by 9 bases, with 9 bases left in between. Germline V gene data show CDR1 as MNHEY and CDR2 as SVGAGI. This CDR3 is 13 amino acids long. Material: PBMCs. This clonotype originated in a woman younger than 45 in good health and CMV-seronegative. V gene TRBV6-5 combines with J gene TRBJ2-1; the D gene is possibly TRBD2 (5 bases). DNA of the CDR3: TGTGCCAGCAGTTACTCAGGGAGAGGTGAGCAGTTCTTC. It encodes CASSYSGRGEQFF.